This TCR beta chain came from a study of regulatory T cells in long-lasting Graves disease. Germline CDR1 is SNHLY and CDR2 is FYNNEI. The CDR3 length is 14 residues. The V end was cut by 6 bases, the J end by 0 bases, with 9 bases between. With iRepertoire HTBI primers and Arm-PCR of CDR3 regions, TCR beta libraries were built. MiXCR, applied by TCRdb to the multiplex PCR reads, yields one record per CDR3 protein. This sample has about 660,000 distinct CDR3 sequences, with about 32% found just once. Noted time point: persistent/refractory GD, antithyroid drugs over 5 years with positive TRAb. Following extraction of RNA from PBMCs, that RNA was used to make the TCR library.

The chain joins TRBV2 to TRBJ2-1; no reliable D call. This specimen was peripheral blood mononuclear cells (PBMCs), taken when the disease was refractory, from a patient treated with antithyroid drugs. The sequence derives from a female donor with Graves disease. The CDR3 sequence: CASSPSPSYNEQFF. Here the CDR3 DNA reads TGTGCCAGCAGCCCCAGTCCCTCCTACAATGAGCAGTTCTTC.